This TCR beta chain was recovered during a study of circulating and synovial CD4+ cells in juvenile arthritis. This clone was detected only once. Per germline, CDR1 MNHEY and CDR2 SMNVEV (reference sequence). Germline trimming cut 0 bases from V and 3 bases from J; bases unmatched to any gene: 8. CDR3 length: 20 amino acids. Sequencing used immunoSEQ multiplex PCR; TCRdb keeps in-frame clones, though not all of them. The data hold roughly 33,000 clones, with about 96% observed a single time. The sample comprised CD4+ T cells from blood. The clonotype comes from a human donor with juvenile idiopathic arthritis. The chain combines TRBV27 with TRBJ2-1; 16 bases match TRBD2. The CDR3 reads CASSLSRGLAGGPLYNEQFF. CDR3 nucleotides: TGTGCCAGCAGTTTATCGAGGGGACTAGCGGGAGGGCCCCTCTACAATGAGCAGTTCTTC.